A single sample gave rise to the 5 T cell receptor beta chains below, sequenced in a study of shared clonotypes between healthy human individuals. Sequencing was performed with immunoSEQ multiplex PCR; in TCRdb, only in-frame clones are kept and a portion is missing. Found here are a few million clones, more than 80% of them singletons; the top ten hold about 0.39%. The sample comprised naive CD4+ T cells from PBMCs. Subset: CD45RA+ positively selected. These receptors came from a man between 18 and 35 years old in good health. Some clones in this sample may be carry-over from other donors' samples.

The V gene is TRBV21-1, the J gene TRBJ1-1; whether TRBD1, the table's D call, matches the DNA was not checked. TRBV21-1 is a known pseudogene. The CDR3 is 11 amino acids. The CDR3 loop is CASSKDRDAFF. The CDR3 DNA reads TGTGCCAGCAGCAAAGACAGGGACGCTTTCTTT.

The chain uses TRBV30 and TRBJ1-1; D possibly corresponds to TRBD1 (5 bases). CDR3 length: 13 amino acids. Germline-derived CDR1 and CDR2 are GTSNPN and SVGIG (reference sequence). Trimming took off 3 bases at V and 4 bases at J, with 12 bases between the two ends. Here the CDR3 reads CAWRRGAGTEAFF. DNA of the CDR3: TGTGCCTGGAGGAGGGGCGCGGGCACTGAAGCTTTCTTT.

About this clone itself: One junction end does not reproduce the germline sequence, and a read error may be involved. In the same sample, other DNA sequences code for this CDR3. The chain has TRBV7-9 and TRBJ2-5; D remains ambiguous. Germline V gene sequence: CDR1 SEHNR, CDR2 FQNEAQ (reference sequence). This CDR3 has 14 residues. The CDR3 DNA is TGCGCCAGCAGCCCGTCGCGGAGCCAAGAGACCCAGTACTTC. Protein: CASSPSRSQETQYF.

The J gene is TRBJ1-1, the V gene TRBV7-8; D remains ambiguous. CDR3 length: 13 amino acids. V lost 3 bases to trimming and J lost 1 base, with 6 bases between them. Per germline, CDR1 SGHVS and CDR2 FQNEAQ. The CDR3 DNA reads as TGTGCCAGCAGCTTTCAAAAGAACACTGAAGCTTTCTTT. Its protein is CASSFQKNTEAFF.

This rearrangement joins TRBV27 to TRBJ2-1; 8 bases match TRBD2. Per the germline V gene, CDR1 is MNHEY and CDR2 is SMNVEV (reference sequence). V shed 5 bases and J 7 bases; nucleotides not matched to a gene: 13. This CDR3 has 16 amino acids. The DNA of the CDR3 is TGTGCCAGCAGTCGCACCGGGAGGGCTCTGGGAAATGAGCAGTTCTTC. It codes for CASSRTGRALGNEQFF.